One sample yielded the 31 T cell receptor beta chains listed below, sequenced in a study of cytomegalovirus exposure and HLA in healthy donors (dated 2017 in TCRdb). Receptors were amplified or captured by the immunoSEQ multiplex PCR assay. For the multiplex PCR, a mixture combining 60 forward primers for TCR Vbeta segments and 13 reverse primers for TCR Jbeta segments was used. Held by TCRdb, this immuneACCESS table contains in-frame sequences only and omits some clones. Under half of the omission traces to an unresolved V gene where checked; the cause of the rest is unknown. Across this sample there are about 140,000 clones, with 73% seen only once. The top ten constitute over 1% of the sample. The specimen was PBMCs. The receptors derive from a woman aged 40 to 50 in good health and CMV-seronegative.

The rearrangement uses TRBV5-1 and TRBJ1-4; 8 nucleotides match TRBD1. V shed 4 bases and J 6 bases; nucleotides not matched to a gene: 8. The CDR3 has 15 residues. Germline values: CDR1 SGHRS, CDR2 YFSETQ. The CDR3: CASSPQGVGDEKLFF. CDR3 nucleotide sequence: TGCGCCAGCAGCCCACAGGGGGTAGGTGATGAAAAACTGTTTTTT.

Ten or more counts support this clone. The rearrangement joins TRBV19 to TRBJ1-1; weak D call: TRBD1 (5 bases). Trimming shortened V by 11 bases and J by 5 bases, and 21 bases separated the two germline ends. Germline V gives CDR1 LNHDA, CDR2 SQIVND (reference sequence). The CDR3 sequence is 14 residues long. The CDR3 DNA reads as TGTGCCCGATACCCGACGACAGAAGATACTGAAGCTTTCTTT. It encodes CARYPTTEDTEAFF.

The rearrangement uses TRBV9 and TRBJ2-7, with a weak D call TRBD1 (6 bases). The V gene's germline CDR1 is SGDLS and CDR2 YYNGEE. The CDR3 contains 17 residues. V was clipped by 3 bases and J by 7 bases, with 26 bases between them. The CDR3 DNA reads TGTGCCAGCAGCGCCGCCGGGGCCCAGGGGAAGTTACTAGAGCAGTACGTC. Its translation is CASSAAGAQGKLLEQYV.

The V gene is TRBV9, the J gene TRBJ1-4; 8 nucleotides match TRBD1. Looked up from germline, CDR1 is SGDLS and CDR2 is YYNGEE. V trimming: 5 bases; J trimming: 2 bases; junction bases outside the gene matches: 5. CDR3 size: 15 residues. The CDR3 nucleotides are TGTGCCAGCAGGGACAGGGAAGCTACTAATGAAAAACTGTTTTTT. This encodes CASRDREATNEKLFF.

This chain links TRBV5-1 with TRBJ1-4; D not certain. Germline V gene data show CDR1 as SGHRS and CDR2 as YFSETQ. Trimming stripped 1 base from V and 2 bases from J, with 18 bases between. The CDR3 spans 18 residues. The CDR3 region has the DNA TGCGCCAGCAGCTTGATTCCCAGGACTTACTCGACTAATGAAAAACTGTTTTTT. This sequence encodes CASSLIPRTYSTNEKLFF.

This chain links TRBV6-5 with TRBJ2-3, with 7 bases aligning to TRBD1. CDR1 is MNHEY and CDR2 is SVGAGI in the germline V gene. After removal of 8 bases from V and 4 bases from J, the junction contained 6 bases not matched to a gene. This CDR3 spans 13 amino acids. The CDR3 loop reads CASGFTGADTQYF. In DNA form, the CDR3 reads TGTGCCAGCGGTTTCACAGGGGCAGATACGCAGTATTTT.

This clone was detected a few times. The rearrangement uses TRBV5-6 and TRBJ2-1, with 7 bases aligning to TRBD1. Germline CDR1 and CDR2: SGHDT and YYEEEE. Trimming removed 6 bases from V and 4 bases from J; junction bases left unmatched: 10. The CDR3 is 15 residues long. The CDR3 protein is CASIVTGEFYNEQFF. CDR3 in DNA: TGTGCCAGCATCGTAACAGGGGAGTTTTACAATGAGCAGTTCTTC.

This rearrangement joins TRBV5-1 to TRBJ2-1, with TRBD2 matching 8 bases. Per the germline V gene, CDR1 is SGHRS and CDR2 is YFSETQ. Trimming took 6 bases from V and 2 from J; bases not matched to a gene: 7. The CDR3 is 15 amino acids. In nucleotides, the CDR3 is TGCGCCAGCAAATATAGCGGGGCCCCCTACAATGAGCAGTTCTTC. It codes for CASKYSGAPYNEQFF.

In nucleotides, the CDR3 is TGTGCCAGCAGCTTAGGACCCCAGCAGCCCCAGCATTTT. Its protein is CASSLGPQQPQHF. This rearrangement joins TRBV13 to TRBJ1-5; no firm D call. CDR1 PRHDT and CDR2 FYEKMQ come from the germline V gene (reference sequence). Trimming removed 0 bases from V and 7 bases from J, with 7 bases in between. The CDR3 runs 13 residues.

The chain is built from TRBV11-2 and TRBJ2-5, with 7 bases aligning to TRBD2. The V gene's germline CDR1 is SGHAT and CDR2 FQNNGV. CDR3 length equals 13 residues. V was clipped by 1 base and J by 5 bases; unmatched bases: 1. The CDR3 DNA follows: TGTGCCAGCAGCTTAGGAGCGGGGGAGACCCAGTACTTC. It is translated as CASSLGAGETQYF.

The table lists this clone with a few counts. The chain employs TRBV4-3 and TRBJ1-1; 7 nucleotides agree with TRBD1. Germline-derived CDR1 and CDR2 are LGHNA and YSLEER. The length of the CDR3 is 14 residues. V shed 2 bases, J shed 5 bases, and the junction held 5 bases outside the gene matches. The DNA for the CDR3 is TGCGCCAGCAGCCAACAGGGGGTCGGGACTGAAGCTTTCTTT. Amino acids: CASSQQGVGTEAFF.

This clone was detected only once. The chain employs TRBV29-1 and TRBJ2-1; 8 positions agree with TRBD2. V was clipped by 6 bases and J by 2 bases; unmatched bases: 3. The CDR3 runs 13 residues. Germline V CDR1 and CDR2: SQVTM, ANQGSEA. CDR3 sequence reads: CSVLAVAYNEQFF. The CDR3 DNA follows: TGCAGCGTACTAGCGGTAGCCTACAATGAGCAGTTCTTC.

The chain carries TRBV7-3 and TRBJ1-1, with D possibly matching TRBD1 (5 bases). The germline V gene has CDR1 SGHTA and CDR2 FQGTGA. The CDR3 loop spans 14 amino acids. Trimming cost V 0 bases and J 4 bases, with 9 bases left between them. The CDR3 is CASSLTKGATEAFF. In DNA, the CDR3 is TGTGCCAGCAGCTTAACGAAAGGGGCCACTGAAGCTTTCTTT.

The sample holds a few counts of this clone. The V gene is TRBV6-1, the J gene TRBJ1-6; 7 bases line up with TRBD1. The CDR3 has 13 residues. Germline V lookup: CDR1 MNHNS, CDR2 SASEGT. The ends lost 8 bases at V and 3 bases at J; junction bases unmatched: 1. This chain's CDR3 is CASWDSYNSPLHF. The CDR3 DNA follows: TGTGCCAGCTGGGACAGCTATAATTCACCCCTCCACTTT.

This clone was detected a few times. The chain joins TRBV7-9 to TRBJ1-5; no reliable D call. Looked up from germline, CDR1 is SEHNR and CDR2 is FQNEAQ (reference sequence). This CDR3 region has 14 residues. Trimming cost V 4 bases and J 9 bases, with 16 bases left between them. The CDR3 DNA reads TGTGCCAGCAGCTCCGTGGACTCCCGTCCGCCCCAGCATTTT. The encoded protein is CASSSVDSRPPQHF.

The chain employs TRBV7-2 and TRBJ1-1; TRBD1 might be the D (6 bases). The germline gives CDR1 SGHTA, CDR2 FQGNSA. CDR3 size: 13 residues. V gave up 6 bases and J gave up 12 bases, with 20 bases separating them. The CDR3, as DNA: TGTGCCAGCAGACCACCCGGTGGGGGCGATCCTTTCTTT. This gives the protein CASRPPGGGDPFF.

The sample holds a few counts of this clone. V gene TRBV5-1 combines with J gene TRBJ1-6; D is ambiguous. The CDR3 extends over 15 amino acids. V was clipped by 1 base and J by 7 bases, with 12 bases between them. Germline CDR1 SGHRS, CDR2 YFSETQ. The CDR3 is CASSLSETLNSPLHF. The CDR3 nucleotides are TGCGCCAGCAGCTTGTCGGAGACGCTGAATTCACCCCTCCACTTT. Full variable domain (remainder filled in from reference TRBV5-1 and TRBJ1-6): KAGVTQTPRYLIKTRGQQVTLSCSPISGHRSVSWYQQTPGQGLQFLFEYFSETQRNKGNFPGRFSGRQFSNSRSEMNVSTLELGDSALYLCASSLSETLNSPLHFGNGTRLTVT.

The chain has TRBV5-8 and TRBJ2-3, with D possibly being TRBD2 (5 bases). Trimming left V 5 bases short and J 5 bases short, with 15 bases between. Germline CDR1 SGHTS, CDR2 YDEGEE. CDR3 size: 14 residues. The CDR3 coding sequence is TGTGCCAGCAGACCTCGTACCGGGAAAGATACGCAGTATTTT. Translating it yields CASRPRTGKDTQYF.

This chain links TRBV6-5 with TRBJ2-3, with D tentatively TRBD1 (7 bases). Germline V lookup: CDR1 MNHEY, CDR2 SVGAGI. The V and J ends lost 0 bases and 3 bases respectively, with 10 bases between them. This CDR3 spans 15 amino acids. The CDR3 bases are TGTGCCAGCAGTTACTCTTCAGGGGGGACAGATACGCAGTATTTT. It yields the protein CASSYSSGGTDTQYF.

The chain links TRBV5-6 to TRBJ2-1; maybe TRBD2 (6 bases). CDR1 is SGHDT and CDR2 is YYEEEE in the germline V gene. The germline V and J ends were trimmed by 2 bases and 2 bases, with 8 bases remaining between them. This CDR3 contains 14 residues. CDR3 amino acids: CASSLGTPYNEQFF. The CDR3 DNA follows: TGTGCCAGCAGCTTAGGGACTCCCTACAATGAGCAGTTCTTC.

This rearrangement joins TRBV7-9 to TRBJ2-2; TRBD2 matches 13 bases. The CDR3 extends over 16 amino acids. The J segment lost 5 bases and the V segment lost 1 base, leaving 1 base of the junction unmatched. Germline V gene lookup returns CDR1 SEHNR and CDR2 FQNEAQ (reference sequence). CDR3 DNA: TGTGCCAGCAGCTTAGAGGGACTAGCGGGAACCGGGGAGCTGTTTTTT. It codes for CASSLEGLAGTGELFF.

This clone was recorded once. This chain joins TRBV2 and TRBJ2-2, with 11 bases fitting TRBD1. Germline lookup yields CDR1 SNHLY and CDR2 FYNNEI. The CDR3 covers 16 residues. V lost 3 bases and J lost 7; bases outside the gene matches: 7. CDR3 DNA: TGTGCCAGCAGTGAGCCGGACAGGGGGCAGGACGGGGAGCTGTTTTTT. This encodes CASSEPDRGQDGELFF.

This clone showed up just a few times. The chain recombines TRBV29-1 with TRBJ1-1, with 7 bases matching TRBD1. The CDR3 contains 12 residues. Germline V gene sequence: CDR1 SQVTM, CDR2 ANQGSEA. Germline trimming cut 5 bases from V and 6 bases from J; bases unmatched to any gene: 6. DNA of the CDR3: TGCAGCGTTCAGACAGGGTGGGCTGAAGCTTTCTTT. Residues: CSVQTGWAEAFF. Looking up the rest from reference TRBV29-1 and TRBJ1-1 gives the full variable domain: SAVISQKPSRDICQRGTSLTIQCQVDSQVTMMFWYRQQPGQSLTLIATANQGSEATYESGFVIDKFPISRPNLTFSTLTVSNMSPEDSSIYLCSVQTGWAEAFFGQGTRLTVV.

CDR3 DNA: TGCGCCAGCAGTGATCAGCGGGGGTGGGATACGCAGTATTTT. Encoded protein: CASSDQRGWDTQYF. The chain couples TRBV10-1 to TRBJ2-3; 8 bases align to TRBD2. Trimming removed 3 bases from V and 6 bases from J; junction bases left unmatched: 5. The CDR3 has 14 residues. The V gene's germline CDR1 is WNHNN and CDR2 SYGVQD (reference sequence).

The CDR3 DNA follows: TGTGCCAGCAGTATCACGGCTACGGCGGATGAGCAGTTCTTC. Translating gives CASSITATADEQFF. The chain combines TRBV2 with TRBJ2-1; D gene unclear. The CDR3 runs 14 residues. CDR1 and CDR2 (germline): SNHLY, FYNNEI. V lost 5 bases to trimming and J lost 8 bases, with 16 bases between them.

This chain joins TRBV5-4 and TRBJ1-6; 8 bases match TRBD1. This CDR3 is 17 amino acids long. V trimming: 0 bases; J trimming: 6 bases; junction bases outside the gene matches: 8. CDR1 SGHNT and CDR2 YYREEE come from the germline V gene (reference sequence). CDR3 residues: CASSLARTGGPNSPLHF. Written as DNA, the CDR3 is TGTGCCAGCAGCTTGGCCCGAACAGGGGGACCTAATTCACCCCTCCACTTT. The entire variable domain, with the rest obtained from reference TRBV5-4 and TRBJ1-6, is as follows: ETGVTQSPTHLIKTRGQQVTLRCSSQSGHNTVSWYQQALGQGPQFIFQYYREEENGRGNFPPRFSGLQFPNYSSELNVNALELDDSALYLCASSLARTGGPNSPLHFGNGTRLTVT.

The chain combines TRBV5-1 with TRBJ2-1; 12 positions agree with TRBD2. Germline CDR1 SGHRS, CDR2 YFSETQ. Trimming took 4 bases from V and 8 from J; bases not matched to a gene: 7. This CDR3 has 15 amino acids. The CDR3: CASSRTSGGPYEQFF. The CDR3 bases are TGCGCCAGCAGCCGTACTAGCGGGGGGCCATATGAGCAGTTCTTC.

The chain joins TRBV7-2 to TRBJ2-3; 8 nucleotides line up with TRBD1. Germline V CDR1 and CDR2: SGHTA, FQGNSA. The CDR3 loop spans 14 amino acids. J was trimmed by 4 bases and V by 6 bases; bases with no gene match: 6. The CDR3 here is CASRDRVRSDTQYF. CDR3 nucleotides: TGTGCCAGCAGGGACAGGGTGAGGTCAGATACGCAGTATTTT.

This chain links TRBV27 with TRBJ2-3; TRBD1 agrees at 7 bases. The J segment lost 5 bases and the V segment lost 4 bases, leaving 9 bases of the junction unmatched. Per the germline V gene, CDR1 is MNHEY and CDR2 is SMNVEV (reference sequence). This CDR3 comprises 15 residues. The CDR3 region has the DNA TGTGCCAGCAGTTCCAGACAGGGTTTCAGAGATACGCAGTATTTT. This codes for CASSSRQGFRDTQYF.

A few counts support this clone. The rearrangement links TRBV9 to TRBJ2-2; 12 bases fit TRBD2. Per germline, CDR1 SGDLS and CDR2 YYNGEE. This CDR3 comprises 17 residues. With V trimmed by 4 bases and J by 7 bases, 11 bases remained unmatched. CDR3 region: CASSWTSGEVIGGELFF. Here the CDR3 DNA reads TGTGCCAGCAGCTGGACTAGCGGGGAGGTAATCGGCGGGGAGCTGTTTTTT.

With regard to this clone: The same CDR3 arises from other DNA sequences in this sample as well. The chain uses TRBV9 and TRBJ1-1; 8 bases match TRBD1. Germline-derived CDR1 and CDR2 are SGDLS and YYNGEE. The CDR3 is 13 residues long. Trimming cost V 6 bases and J 4 bases; bases outside gene matches: 5. The CDR3, as DNA: TGTGCCAGCACCGGACAGGGCGGCACTGAAGCTTTCTTT. Translated: CASTGQGGTEAFF.